This T cell receptor beta chain was documented in a study of T cells of healthy individuals. This clonotype was detected ten times or more. One entry per CDR3 protein results from TCRdb running MiXCR on the 5' RACE reads. This sample has tens of thousands of distinct CDR3 sequences; about 4.5% occur once, and the top ten carry about 8.9%. This receptor was identified in a human donor in good health.

The DNA of the CDR3 is TGCGCCAGCAGCAAGAGACAGATATCGAACACCGGGGAGCTGTTTTTT. Amino acids: CASSKRQISNTGELFF. The chain is built from TRBV5-1 and TRBJ2-2; TRBD1 might be the D (5 bases). CDR1 is SGHRS, CDR2 YFSETQ, per germline. CDR3 size: 16 residues. Trimming removed 4 bases at V and 0 bases at J, with 13 bases between.